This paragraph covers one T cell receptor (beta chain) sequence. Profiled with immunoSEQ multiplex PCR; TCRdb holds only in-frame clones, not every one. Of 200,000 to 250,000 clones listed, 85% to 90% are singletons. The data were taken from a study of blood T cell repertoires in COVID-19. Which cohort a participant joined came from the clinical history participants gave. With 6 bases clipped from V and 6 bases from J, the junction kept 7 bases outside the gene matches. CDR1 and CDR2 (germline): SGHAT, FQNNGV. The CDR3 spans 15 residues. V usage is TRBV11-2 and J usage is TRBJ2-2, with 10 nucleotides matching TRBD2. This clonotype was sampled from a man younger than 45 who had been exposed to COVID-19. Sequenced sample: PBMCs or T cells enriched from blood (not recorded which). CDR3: CASREAGGLAGELFF. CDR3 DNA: TGTGCCAGCAGGGAAGCGGGGGGGCTGGCCGGGGAGCTGTTTTTT.